This T cell receptor (beta chain) was identified during a study of spatial heterogeneity in lung cancer. Study context: Detected beta-chain sequences consistently exceeded alpha-chain sequences.

A distinct unique molecular identifier was carried by each TCR cDNA molecule. TCRdb reanalysed the 5' RACE reads using MiXCR and keeps one entry per CDR3 protein. The sample lists about 27,000 distinct CDR3 sequences; approximately 6.9% were seen once. CDR1 is SGHKS, CDR2 YYEKEE, per germline (reference sequence). The CDR3 sequence is 15 residues long. The J segment lost 8 bases and the V segment lost 0 bases, leaving 7 bases of the junction unmatched. The time point here: sample taken at primary tumor resection. Study outcomes and limitations: Coverage of tumor T cells was estimated at 7% to 8% for alpha chains and 13% to 15% for beta chains. Tumor mutation counts were tracked by expanded intratumoral alpha and beta TCR counts.

The sample holds many counts of this clonotype. Its antigen is unknown. The starting material was lung tumor tissue, obtained at surgery. The V and J genes are TRBV5-5 and TRBJ2-1, with 8 nucleotides matching TRBD1. This clonotype was obtained from a male donor with early-stage non-small cell lung cancer. Here the CDR3 reads CASSLDGQGWDEQFF. The CDR3 bases are TGTGCCAGCAGCTTGGACGGACAGGGTTGGGATGAGCAGTTCTTC.